The 22 T cell receptor beta chains below all came from one sample that was sequenced in a study of CXCR3-negative and CXCR3-positive naive CD8 T cells. Libraries of TRB cDNA were made by 5' RACE and carried UMIs. TCRdb reprocessed the 5' RACE reads and reports one entry per CDR3 protein, with no DNA. Its table lists 80,000 to 95,000 distinct CDR3 sequences. The sample taken for sequencing was naive CXCR3- CD8+ T cells from blood. Noted subset: CD45RO-CCR7+CD27+CD95- naive CD8+ T cells lacking CXCR3 (TNR3-). Receptors were obtained from a human donor in good health. Some clones in this sample may be carry-over from other donors' samples.

The chain employs TRBV5-1 and TRBJ2-3; the TRBD2 assignment by TCRdb is unverifiable without DNA. Germline V gene data show CDR1 as SGHRS and CDR2 as YFSETQ. The CDR3 sequence is 18 residues long. CDR3 in amino acids: CASSWPPTSGRTTDTQYF.

The rearrangement links TRBV3-1 to TRBJ2-2; lacking DNA, the TRBD1 call made by TCRdb goes unchecked. Germline values: CDR1 LGHDT, CDR2 YNNKEL (reference sequence). The length of the CDR3 is 17 residues. CDR3: CASSQSRRGWDTGELFF.

The rearrangement uses TRBV7-2 and TRBJ2-7; TCRdb calls TRBD1, which cannot be checked without DNA. CDR3 size: 13 residues. Germline V gene data show CDR1 as SGHTA and CDR2 as FQGNSA. CDR3 region: CASSFSGGYEQYF.

This rearrangement joins TRBV11-1 to TRBJ2-7; TCRdb's D gene call, TRBD1, goes unchecked for lack of DNA. Germline values: CDR1 SGHAT, CDR2 FQDESV (reference sequence). The CDR3 extends over 13 amino acids. This CDR3 reads CASSQGQGYEQYF.

The chain is built from TRBV6-2 or TRBV6-3 and TRBJ2-3; no DNA is available, so the TRBD2 call from TCRdb remains unchecked. Germline V gives CDR1 MNHEY, CDR2 SVGEGT. The CDR3 has 16 residues. CDR3 region: CASSFSSSGKQNTQYF.

V is TRBV6-5 and J is TRBJ2-3; there is no DNA to check the TCRdb D call of TRBD2. The CDR3 covers 16 residues. From germline, CDR1 is MNHEY and CDR2 SVGAGI. CDR3: CASSYPVAGGPDTQYF.

This rearrangement joins TRBV12-3 or TRBV12-4 to TRBJ2-1; without DNA, the TCRdb call of TRBD1 cannot be checked. The CDR3 length is 13 residues. The CDR3 sequence is CASSFRAANEQFF.

CDR3: CASSAKGGRNTEAFF. The chain combines TRBV7-9 with TRBJ1-1. This CDR3 has 15 residues. CDR1 SEHNR and CDR2 FQNEAQ come from the germline V gene (reference sequence).

The V call is TRBV20-1, the J call TRBJ2-7; TCRdb reports TRBD2, a call that lacks DNA to check it against. The CDR3 spans 17 residues. CDR1 is DFQATT and CDR2 is SNEGSKA in the germline V gene (reference sequence). This chain's CDR3 is CSAQTWGLAGGTYEQYF.

The V gene is TRBV29-1, the J gene TRBJ1-1; TCRdb returns TRBD1, unconfirmable since there is no DNA. Germline V gene sequence: CDR1 SQVTM, CDR2 ANQGSEA. This CDR3 comprises 15 residues. This CDR3 reads CSVDAEGGGSTEAFF.

The chain carries TRBV6-6 and TRBJ2-5; TCRdb returns TRBD2, unconfirmable since there is no DNA. Germline values: CDR1 MNHNY, CDR2 SVGAGI (reference sequence). The CDR3 runs 17 residues. The CDR3 sequence is CASSGWTSGRALETQYF.

The chain employs TRBV7-2 and TRBJ2-5; lacking DNA, the TRBD2 call made by TCRdb goes unchecked. The CDR3 has 16 residues. The V gene's germline CDR1 is SGHTA and CDR2 FQGNSA. CDR3 sequence reads: CASSVGTAPNQETQYF. Together with reference TRBV7-2 and TRBJ2-5, the CDR3 gives the full variable domain: GAGVSQSPSNKVTEKGKDVELRCDPISGHTALYWYRQSLGQGLEFLIYFQGNSAPDKSGLPSDRFSAERTGGSVSTLTIQRTQQEDSAVYLCASSVGTAPNQETQYFGPGTRLLVL.

The chain couples TRBV13 to TRBJ1-1. The germline gives CDR1 PRHDT, CDR2 FYEKMQ (reference sequence). The CDR3 totals 11 residues. CDR3 sequence reads: CASSFGEQAFF.

The rearrangement links TRBV7-9 to TRBJ2-1; TCRdb lists TRBD1, though no DNA is available to test this call. There are 15 residues in the CDR3. Per the germline V gene, CDR1 is SEHNR and CDR2 is FQNEAQ (reference sequence). CDR3 sequence reads: CASSLSSTDGNEQFF.

This chain connects TRBV7-6 to TRBJ2-7; no DNA is available, so the TRBD2 call from TCRdb remains unchecked. This CDR3 is built from 19 residues. Germline-derived CDR1 and CDR2 are SGHVS and FNYEAQ. CDR3 region: CASSLATTTLAGGTGEQHF.

The gene calls are TRBV25-1 and TRBJ2-1; the D gene TCRdb calls, TRBD2, cannot be checked with no DNA. The CDR3 is made up of 15 amino acids. Germline loops: CDR1 MGHDK, CDR2 SYGVNS. The CDR3 spells CASSGGGGLPNEQFF.

CDR3 sequence reads: CASSFWREFGNQPQHF. J is TRBJ1-5 and V is TRBV7-8. This CDR3 has 16 amino acids. Germline-derived CDR1 and CDR2 are SGHVS and FQNEAQ.

The chain has TRBV6-5 and TRBJ2-1; TCRdb's D gene call, TRBD2, goes unchecked for lack of DNA. This CDR3 region has 14 residues. Germline CDR1 is MNHEY and CDR2 is SVGAGI. The chain's CDR3 is CASSVTSGALRQFF.

The rearrangement uses TRBV29-1 and TRBJ2-1; TCRdb lists TRBD1, though no DNA is available to test this call. This CDR3 has 14 amino acids. Germline V gene sequence: CDR1 SQVTM, CDR2 ANQGSEA. The CDR3 sequence: CSVPEVGQVVEQFF.

The chain is built from TRBV7-8 and TRBJ2-5; TCRdb returns TRBD1, unconfirmable since there is no DNA. The CDR3 sequence is 16 residues long. The V gene's germline CDR1 is SGHVS and CDR2 FQNEAQ. The CDR3: CASSFHRGSIQETQYF.

The J gene is TRBJ1-5, the V gene TRBV28; TCRdb's assignment of TRBD1 cannot be checked, as there is no DNA. This CDR3 has 15 amino acids. Looked up from germline, CDR1 is MDHEN and CDR2 is SYDVKM. This CDR3 reads CASSPAGTVNQPQHF.

CDR3 in amino acids: CASTDTGELFF. V is TRBV7-9 and J is TRBJ2-2. Germline V gives CDR1 SEHNR, CDR2 FQNEAQ (reference sequence). The CDR3 spans 11 residues. Using reference TRBV7-9 and TRBJ2-2 for the parts outside the CDR3, the full variable domain is DTGVSQNPRHKITKRGQNVTFRCDPISEHNRLYWYRQTLGQGPEFLTYFQNEAQLEKSRLLSDRFSAERPKGSFSTLEIQRTEQGDSAMYLCASTDTGELFFGEGSRLTVL.